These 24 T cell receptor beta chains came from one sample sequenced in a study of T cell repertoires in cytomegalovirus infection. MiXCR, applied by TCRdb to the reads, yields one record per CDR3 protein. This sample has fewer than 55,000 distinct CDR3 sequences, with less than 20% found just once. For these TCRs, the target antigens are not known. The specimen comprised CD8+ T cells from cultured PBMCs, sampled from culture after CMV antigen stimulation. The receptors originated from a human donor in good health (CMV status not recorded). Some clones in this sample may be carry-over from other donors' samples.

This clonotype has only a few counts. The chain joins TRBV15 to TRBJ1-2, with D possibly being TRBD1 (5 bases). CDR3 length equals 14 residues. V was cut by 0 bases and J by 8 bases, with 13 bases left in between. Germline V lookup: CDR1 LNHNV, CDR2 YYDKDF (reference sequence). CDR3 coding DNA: TGTGCCACCAGCAGAGATTTGGGGGTACGCGGCTACACCTTC. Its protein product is CATSRDLGVRGYTF.

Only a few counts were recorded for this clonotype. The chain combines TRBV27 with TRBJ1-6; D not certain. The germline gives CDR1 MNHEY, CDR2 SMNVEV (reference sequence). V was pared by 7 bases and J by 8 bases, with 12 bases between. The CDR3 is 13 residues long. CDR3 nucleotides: TGTGCCAGCACCCCTATGGTGGATTCACCCCTCCACTTT. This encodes CASTPMVDSPLHF.

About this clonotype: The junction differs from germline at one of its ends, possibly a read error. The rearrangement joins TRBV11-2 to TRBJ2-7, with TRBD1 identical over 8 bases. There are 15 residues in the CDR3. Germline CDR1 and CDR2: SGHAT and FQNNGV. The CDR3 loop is CPSSWEETGDREQYF. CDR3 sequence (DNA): TGTCCCAGCAGCTGGGAGGAGACAGGGGACCGCGAGCAGTACTTC.

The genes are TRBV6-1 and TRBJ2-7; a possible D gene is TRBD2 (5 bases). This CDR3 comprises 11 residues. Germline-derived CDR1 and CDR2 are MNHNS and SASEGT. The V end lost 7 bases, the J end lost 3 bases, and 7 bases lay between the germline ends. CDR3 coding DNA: TGTGCCAGCATTCGGGGCTACGAGCAGTACTTC. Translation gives CASIRGYEQYF.

The CDR3 here is CASSLGLEAFF. The CDR3 nucleotides read TGTGCCAGCAGCTTAGGCCTGGAGGCTTTCTTT. The chain carries TRBV7-2 and TRBJ1-1; D is unclear. CDR1 is SGHTA and CDR2 is FQGNSA in the germline V gene. The CDR3 spans 11 residues. Trimming cost V 1 base and J 11 bases, with 8 bases left between them.

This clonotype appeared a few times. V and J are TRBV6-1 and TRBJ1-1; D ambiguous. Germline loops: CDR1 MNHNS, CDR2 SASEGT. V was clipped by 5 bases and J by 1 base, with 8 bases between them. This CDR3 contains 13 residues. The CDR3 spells CASSWTGNTEAFF. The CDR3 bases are TGTGCCAGCAGTTGGACGGGGAACACTGAAGCTTTCTTT.

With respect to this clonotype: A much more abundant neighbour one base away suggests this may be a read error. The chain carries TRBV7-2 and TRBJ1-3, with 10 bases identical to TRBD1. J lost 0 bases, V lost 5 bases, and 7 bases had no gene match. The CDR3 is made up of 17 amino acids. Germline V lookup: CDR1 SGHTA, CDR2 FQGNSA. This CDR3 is CASSVRDRGCSGNTIYF. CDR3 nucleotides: TGTGCCAGCAGCGTCCGGGACAGGGGATGCTCTGGAAACACCATATATTTT. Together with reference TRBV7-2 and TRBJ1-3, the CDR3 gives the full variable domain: GAGVSQSPSNKVTEKGKDVELRCDPISGHTALYWYRQSLGQGLEFLIYFQGNSAPDKSGLPSDRFSAERTGGSVSTLTIQRTQQEDSAVYLCASSVRDRGCSGNTIYFGEGSWLTVV.

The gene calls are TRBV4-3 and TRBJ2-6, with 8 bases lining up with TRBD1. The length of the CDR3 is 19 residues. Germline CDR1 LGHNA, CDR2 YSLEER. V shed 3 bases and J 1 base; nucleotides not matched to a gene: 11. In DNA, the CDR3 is TGCGCCAGCAGCCATTTCGGACAGGGACTTTTTTCTGGGGCCAACGTCCTGACTTTC. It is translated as CASSHFGQGLFSGANVLTF.

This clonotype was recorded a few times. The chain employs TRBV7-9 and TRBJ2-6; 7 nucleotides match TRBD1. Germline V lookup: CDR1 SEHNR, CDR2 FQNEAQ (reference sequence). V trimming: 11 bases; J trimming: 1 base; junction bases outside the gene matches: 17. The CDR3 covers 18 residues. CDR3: CAAPDFRDSSSGANVLTF. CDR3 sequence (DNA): TGTGCCGCACCTGATTTCCGGGACAGCAGTTCTGGGGCCAACGTCCTGACTTTC.

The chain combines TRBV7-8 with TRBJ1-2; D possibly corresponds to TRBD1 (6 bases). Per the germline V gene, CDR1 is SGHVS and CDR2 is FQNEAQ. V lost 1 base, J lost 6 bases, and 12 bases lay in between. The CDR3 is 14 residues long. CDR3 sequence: CASSLGLRGNGYTF. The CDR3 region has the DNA TGTGCCAGCAGCTTAGGGCTCAGGGGAAATGGCTACACCTTC.

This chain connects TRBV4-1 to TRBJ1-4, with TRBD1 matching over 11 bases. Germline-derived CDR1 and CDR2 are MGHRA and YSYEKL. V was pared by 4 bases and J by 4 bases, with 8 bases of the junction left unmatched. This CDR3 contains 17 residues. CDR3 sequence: CASSPKGQGVGNEKLFF. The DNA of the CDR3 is TGCGCCAGCAGCCCCAAGGGACAGGGGGTTGGTAATGAAAAACTGTTTTTT.

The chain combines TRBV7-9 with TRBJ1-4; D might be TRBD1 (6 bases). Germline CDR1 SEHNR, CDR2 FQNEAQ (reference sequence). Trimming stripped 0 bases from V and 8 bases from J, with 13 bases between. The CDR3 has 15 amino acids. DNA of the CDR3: TGTGCCAGCAGCTTAGCAGCGGCCGGGGGCGAAAAACTGTTTTTT. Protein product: CASSLAAAGGEKLFF.

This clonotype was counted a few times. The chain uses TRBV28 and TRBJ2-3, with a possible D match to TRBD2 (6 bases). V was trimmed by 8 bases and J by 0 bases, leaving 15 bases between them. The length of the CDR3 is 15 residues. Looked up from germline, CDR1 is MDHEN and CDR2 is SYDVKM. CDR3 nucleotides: TGTGCCAGCTCAGCGGGCACCAAAAGCACAGATACGCAGTATTTT. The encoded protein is CASSAGTKSTDTQYF.

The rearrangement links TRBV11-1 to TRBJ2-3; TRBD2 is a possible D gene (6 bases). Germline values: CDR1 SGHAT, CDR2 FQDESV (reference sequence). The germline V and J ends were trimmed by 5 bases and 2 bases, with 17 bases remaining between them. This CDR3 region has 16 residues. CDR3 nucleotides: TGTGCCAGCAGCCTCGTCCGGGACTCGCACACAGATACGCAGTATTTT. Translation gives CASSLVRDSHTDTQYF.

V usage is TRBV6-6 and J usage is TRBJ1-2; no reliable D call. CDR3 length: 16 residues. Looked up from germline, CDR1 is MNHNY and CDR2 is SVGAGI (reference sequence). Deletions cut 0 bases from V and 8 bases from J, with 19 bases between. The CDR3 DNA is TGTGCCAGCAGTTACTCTCCCGGGCAGACCTTCGGGGGCTACACCTTC. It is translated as CASSYSPGQTFGGYTF.

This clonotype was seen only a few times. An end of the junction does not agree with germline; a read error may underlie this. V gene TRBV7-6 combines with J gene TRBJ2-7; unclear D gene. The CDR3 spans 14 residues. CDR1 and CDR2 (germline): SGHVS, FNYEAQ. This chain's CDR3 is CASSLGGPAYEQYF. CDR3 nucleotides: TGTGCTAGCAGCTTAGGTGGCCCTGCCTACGAGCAGTACTTC.

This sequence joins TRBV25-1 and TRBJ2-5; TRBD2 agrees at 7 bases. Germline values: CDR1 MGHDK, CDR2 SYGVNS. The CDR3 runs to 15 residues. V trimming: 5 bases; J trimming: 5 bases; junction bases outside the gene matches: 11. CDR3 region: CASSKRREGAETQYF. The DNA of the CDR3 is TGTGCCAGCAGTAAAAGGAGGGAGGGAGCGGAGACCCAGTACTTC.

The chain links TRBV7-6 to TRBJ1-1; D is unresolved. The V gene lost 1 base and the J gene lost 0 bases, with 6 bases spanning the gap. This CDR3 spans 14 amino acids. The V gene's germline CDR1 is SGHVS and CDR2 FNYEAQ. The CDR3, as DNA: TGTGCCAGCAGCTTAGGGACGGTGAACACTGAAGCTTTCTTT. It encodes CASSLGTVNTEAFF.

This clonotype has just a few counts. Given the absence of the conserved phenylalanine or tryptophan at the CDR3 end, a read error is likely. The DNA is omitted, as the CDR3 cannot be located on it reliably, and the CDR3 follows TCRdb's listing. The CDR3 sequence is CASSQDHGVDRLNPPGI. This chain joins TRBV4-1 and TRBJ1-1; the D segment call TRBD1 is taken from the table without a DNA check. Germline V gene sequence: CDR1 MGHRA, CDR2 YSYEKL. The CDR3 length equals 17 residues, ends included.

The CDR3 DNA follows: TGCGCCAGCAGCCAAGGATTGGGAATGGAGACCCAGTACTTC. Encoded protein: CASSQGLGMETQYF. The chain couples TRBV4-3 to TRBJ2-5, with D unresolved. V gave up 1 base and J gave up 5 bases, with 11 bases separating them. Germline V gives CDR1 LGHNA, CDR2 YSLEER. This CDR3 region has 14 residues.

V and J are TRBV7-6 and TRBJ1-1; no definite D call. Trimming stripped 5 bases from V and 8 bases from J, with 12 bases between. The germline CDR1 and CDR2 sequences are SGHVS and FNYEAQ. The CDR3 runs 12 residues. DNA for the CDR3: TGTGCCAGCAGCCAAAAGGGCCGCGAAGCTTTCTTT. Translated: CASSQKGREAFF.

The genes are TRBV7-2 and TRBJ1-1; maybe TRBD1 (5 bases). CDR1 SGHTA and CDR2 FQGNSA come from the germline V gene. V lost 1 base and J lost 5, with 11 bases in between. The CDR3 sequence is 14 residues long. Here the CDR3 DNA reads TGTGCCAGCAGCTTAGGGGGGGTGTTTACTGAAGCTTTCTTT. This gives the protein CASSLGGVFTEAFF.

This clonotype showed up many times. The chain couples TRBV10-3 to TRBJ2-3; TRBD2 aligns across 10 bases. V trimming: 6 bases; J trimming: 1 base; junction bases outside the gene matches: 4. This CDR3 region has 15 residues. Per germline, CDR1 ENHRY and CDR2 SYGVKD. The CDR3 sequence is CAISPTSGGTDTQYF. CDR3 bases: TGTGCCATCAGCCCTACTAGCGGGGGCACAGATACGCAGTATTTT.

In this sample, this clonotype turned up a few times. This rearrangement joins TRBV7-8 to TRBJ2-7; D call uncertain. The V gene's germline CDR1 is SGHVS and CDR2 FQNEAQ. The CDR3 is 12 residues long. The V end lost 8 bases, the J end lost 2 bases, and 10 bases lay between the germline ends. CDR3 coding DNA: TGTGCCAGCTCTTCGGCGGCCTACGAGCAGTACTTC. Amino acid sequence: CASSSAAYEQYF. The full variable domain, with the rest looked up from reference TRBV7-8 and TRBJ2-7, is GAGVSQSPRYKVAKRGQDVALRCDPISGHVSLFWYQQALGQGPEFLTYFQNEAQLDKSGLPSDRFFAERPEGSVSTLKIQRTQQEDSAVYLCASSSAAYEQYFGPGTRLTVT.